The 19 T cell receptor beta chains given below trace back to one sample, sequenced in a study of blood T cells in healthy people across ages. For the second PCR, which ran for about 6 to 12 cycles, a sample-barcoded 5' primer and a J-beta primer mix were used. TCRdb analysed the 5' RACE reads with MiXCR anew, one entry per CDR3 protein. The sample holds roughly 700,000 distinct CDR3 sequences, approximately 31% seen once. Sample: blood. All receptors derive from a woman aged 80 or over in good health.

This clonotype showed up many times. The V gene is TRBV6-5, the J gene TRBJ2-5; 7 bases align to TRBD1. The CDR3 loop spans 15 amino acids. The germline CDR1 and CDR2 sequences are MNHEY and SVGAGI. V lost 2 bases and J lost 4; bases outside the gene matches: 7. CDR3 sequence: CASSYLGTARETQYF. In DNA, the CDR3 is TGTGCCAGCAGTTACCTCGGGACAGCCCGAGAGACCCAGTACTTC.

Comment on this clonotype: A much larger clone differs by one base, so this may be a read error. The chain has TRBV27 and TRBJ2-7; possible D gene TRBD1, 6 bases. CDR1 and CDR2 from the germline V gene are MNHEY and SMNVEV (reference sequence). This CDR3 is 17 amino acids long. Trimming left V 4 bases short and J 7 bases short, with 26 bases between. The CDR3 here is CASSSDSTRTYGNEQYF. For the CDR3, the DNA is TGTGCCAGCAGTTCGGACAGTACTAGGACCTATGGAAATGAGCAGTACTTC.

V and J are TRBV12-3 or TRBV12-4 and TRBJ2-7; D is possibly TRBD1 or TRBD2 (6 bases each). The CDR3 consists of 16 residues. Trimming left V 1 base short and J 3 bases short, with 16 bases between. This CDR3 is CASSLDGGGQLYEQYF. The CDR3 bases are TGTGCCAGCAGTTTAGACGGGGGAGGACAGCTCTACGAGCAGTACTTC.

The chain joins TRBV12-5 to TRBJ1-1; 7 bases align to TRBD1. The germline CDR1 and CDR2 sequences are LGHNT and FRNRAP. The CDR3 consists of 14 residues. V dropped 1 base and J dropped 2; count of bases not matched to a gene: 1. The CDR3: CASGLDRGNTEAFF. CDR3 coding DNA: TGTGCTAGTGGTTTGGACAGGGGCAACACTGAAGCTTTCTTT.

Many counts were recorded for this clonotype. The chain uses TRBV2 and TRBJ1-5, with TRBD1 identical over 7 bases. Unmatched junction bases numbered 6, after V lost 6 bases and J lost 7 bases. The V gene's germline CDR1 is SNHLY and CDR2 FYNNEI. The CDR3 spans 13 residues. CDR3 sequence reads: CASRNRGTQPQHF. The CDR3 nucleotides are TGTGCCAGCAGAAACAGGGGAACCCAGCCCCAGCATTTT.

This clonotype appeared many times. The chain recombines TRBV5-1 with TRBJ2-6; no clear D gene. The germline gives CDR1 SGHRS, CDR2 YFSETQ. The germline V and J ends were trimmed by 2 bases and 2 bases, with 8 bases remaining between them. The length of the CDR3 is 15 residues. The CDR3: CASSLPGTGANVLTF. DNA for the CDR3: TGCGCCAGCAGCTTACCGGGTACTGGGGCCAACGTCCTGACTTTC.

This clonotype was observed at least ten times. This chain links TRBV6-2 or TRBV6-3 with TRBJ2-1, with D perhaps TRBD1 (6 bases). Between the trimmed V and J ends, which lost 9 bases and 9 bases, there was a span of 15 bases. Germline V lookup: CDR1 MNHEY, CDR2 SVGEGT. This CDR3 spans 12 amino acids. Here the CDR3 reads CASNLQGGEQFF. In DNA, the CDR3 is TGTGCCAGTAACTTACAAGGGGGTGAGCAGTTCTTC.

This clonotype appeared many times. The V and J genes are TRBV6-6 and TRBJ1-6; 10 nucleotides align to TRBD1. The CDR3 has 15 amino acids. Unmatched junction bases numbered 7, after V lost 6 bases and J lost 8 bases. Germline lookup yields CDR1 MNHNY and CDR2 SVGAGI (reference sequence). CDR3 loop: CASSRGGQGDSPLHF. The CDR3, as DNA: TGTGCCAGCAGCCGAGGAGGACAGGGGGATTCACCCCTCCACTTT.

This clonotype was detected a few times. V usage is TRBV9 and J usage is TRBJ1-1; D not certain. V was pared by 1 base and J by 3 bases, with 7 bases between. Germline CDR1 is SGDLS and CDR2 is YYNGEE. The CDR3 contains 13 residues. The CDR3 bases are TGTGCCAGCAGCGTAAACAGCCACACTGAAGCTTTCTTT. Translated: CASSVNSHTEAFF.

Only a few counts were recorded for this clonotype. The chain has TRBV12-3 or TRBV12-4 and TRBJ2-2; no reliable D call. Trimming cost V 2 bases and J 7 bases, with 2 bases left between them. CDR3 length: 11 residues. CDR3 residues: CASSLYGELFF. DNA of the CDR3: TGTGCCAGCAGTTTATACGGGGAGCTGTTTTTT.

This clonotype was seen more than once but under ten times. The CDR3 nucleotides are TGTGCCAGCAGTCGACGGGGTGTCCACGAGCAGTACTTC. Translation gives CASSRRGVHEQYF. The J gene is TRBJ2-7, the V gene TRBV2, with D possibly TRBD2 on 5 matching bases. CDR3 length: 13 residues. V dropped 5 bases and J dropped 5 bases, with 13 bases sitting between them. CDR1 is SNHLY, CDR2 FYNNEI, per germline.

This clonotype was detected many times. The V gene is TRBV7-3, the J gene TRBJ2-6; D is possibly TRBD1 or TRBD2 (5 bases each). Germline lookup yields CDR1 SGHTA and CDR2 FQGTGA. The CDR3 contains 16 residues. Trimming shortened V by 5 bases and J by 0 bases, and 11 bases separated the two germline ends. The CDR3 sequence is CASSRDGFSGANVLTF. For the CDR3, the DNA is TGTGCCAGCAGCCGGGACGGCTTCTCTGGGGCCAACGTCCTGACTTTC.

This clonotype has ten or more counts. The chain combines TRBV5-1 with TRBJ1-1; D is unclear. This CDR3 has 12 amino acids. The V gene lost 4 bases and the J gene lost 10 bases, with 14 bases spanning the gap. CDR1 SGHRS and CDR2 YFSETQ come from the germline V gene. This CDR3 is CASSRSSGVAFF. Written as DNA, the CDR3 is TGCGCCAGCAGCCGTTCCAGTGGGGTAGCTTTCTTT.

V and J are TRBV7-2 and TRBJ2-3; TRBD2 matches 11 bases. This CDR3 has 16 residues. Per germline, CDR1 SGHTA and CDR2 FQGNSA. The V segment lost 4 bases and the J segment 6 bases; nucleotides outside the gene matches: 9. CDR3 residues: CASSWSSGGAYDTQYF. The DNA of the CDR3 is TGTGCCAGCAGCTGGAGTAGCGGGGGGGCCTACGATACGCAGTATTTT.

The chain combines TRBV29-1 with TRBJ2-3; the match to TRBD2 covers 13 bases. Germline CDR1 reads SQVTM; CDR2 reads ANQGSEA. CDR3 length: 13 residues. Unmatched junction bases numbered 4, after V lost 6 bases and J lost 7 bases. This CDR3 reads CSVETSGGNTQYF. The CDR3 region has the DNA TGCAGCGTCGAGACTAGCGGGGGGAATACGCAGTATTTT.

This clonotype was detected a few times. The rearrangement links TRBV6-6 to TRBJ1-1; D uncertain. This CDR3 comprises 14 residues. The V end was cut by 0 bases, the J end by 4 bases, with 9 bases between. CDR1 and CDR2 from the germline V gene are MNHNY and SVGAGI (reference sequence). In nucleotides, the CDR3 is TGTGCCAGCAGTTACTCCATGACTGTCACTGAAGCTTTCTTT. Translation gives CASSYSMTVTEAFF.

The genes are TRBV7-2 and TRBJ1-1, with TRBD1 identical over 7 bases. V shed 11 bases, J shed 2 bases, and the junction held 8 bases outside the gene matches. The CDR3 has 13 residues. Germline V gives CDR1 SGHTA, CDR2 FQGNSA. The CDR3 here is CAGTVLGNTEAFF. The CDR3 region has the DNA TGTGCCGGGACAGTCCTAGGCAACACTGAAGCTTTCTTT.

CDR3 in amino acids: CSASDLRTGGRSNQPQHF. For the CDR3, the DNA is TGCAGTGCATCCGACCTCCGGACAGGGGGTAGGAGCAATCAGCCCCAGCATTTT. The chain is built from TRBV20-1 and TRBJ1-5, with 10 nucleotides matching TRBD1. The V gene's germline CDR1 is DFQATT and CDR2 SNEGSKA (reference sequence). CDR3 length equals 18 residues. V lost 6 bases to trimming and J lost 1 base; unmatched junction nucleotides: 15.

The chain is built from TRBV4-3 and TRBJ1-1, with a possible D match to TRBD1 (5 bases). The CDR3 extends over 14 amino acids. Per germline, CDR1 LGHNA and CDR2 YSLEER. V was shortened by 1 base and J by 4 bases, with 10 bases between the two germline ends. CDR3 loop: CASSQGRDGTEAFF. CDR3 coding DNA: TGCGCCAGCAGCCAAGGCAGGGACGGCACTGAAGCTTTCTTT.